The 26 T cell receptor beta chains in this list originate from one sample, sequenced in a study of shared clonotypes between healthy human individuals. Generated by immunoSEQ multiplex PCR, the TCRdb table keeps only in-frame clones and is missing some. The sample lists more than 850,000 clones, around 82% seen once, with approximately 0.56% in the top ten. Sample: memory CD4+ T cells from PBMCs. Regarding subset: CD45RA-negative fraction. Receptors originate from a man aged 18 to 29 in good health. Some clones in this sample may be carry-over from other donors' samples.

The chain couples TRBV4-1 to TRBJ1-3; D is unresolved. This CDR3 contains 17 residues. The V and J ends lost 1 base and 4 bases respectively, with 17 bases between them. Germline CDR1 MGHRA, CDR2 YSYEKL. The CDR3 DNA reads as TGCGCCAGCAGCCAAGGGGTACAAGCGACGGCCGGAAACACCATATATTTT. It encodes CASSQGVQATAGNTIYF.

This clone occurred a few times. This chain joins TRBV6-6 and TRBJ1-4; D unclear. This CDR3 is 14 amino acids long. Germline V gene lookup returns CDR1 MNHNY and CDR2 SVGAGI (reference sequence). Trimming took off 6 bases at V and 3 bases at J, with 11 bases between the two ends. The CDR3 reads CASRIGGANEKLFF. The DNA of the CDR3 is TGTGCCAGCAGGATTGGCGGAGCTAATGAAAAACTGTTTTTT.

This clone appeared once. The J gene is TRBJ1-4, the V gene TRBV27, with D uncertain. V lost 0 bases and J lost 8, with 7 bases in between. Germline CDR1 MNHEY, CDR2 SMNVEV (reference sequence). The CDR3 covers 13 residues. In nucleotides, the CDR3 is TGTGCCAGCAGTTTATCGAGATACGAAAAACTGTTTTTT. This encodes CASSLSRYEKLFF.

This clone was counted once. The CDR3 sequence: CSVALAYDQPQHF. The CDR3 DNA sequence: TGCAGCGTTGCCCTGGCTTACGATCAGCCCCAGCATTTT. V is TRBV29-1 and J is TRBJ1-5; D gene uncertain. This CDR3 is built from 13 residues. V lost 4 bases, J lost 5 bases, and 12 bases lay in between. Germline CDR1 is SQVTM and CDR2 is ANQGSEA.

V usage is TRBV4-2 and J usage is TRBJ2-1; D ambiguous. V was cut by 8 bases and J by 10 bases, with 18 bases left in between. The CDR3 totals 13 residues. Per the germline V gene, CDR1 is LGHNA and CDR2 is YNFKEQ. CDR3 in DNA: TGTGCCAGCTCCCGAGCCATCGGTGGAGAGCAGTTCTTC. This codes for CASSRAIGGEQFF.

DNA of the CDR3: TGCAGCGGGCAGGACAGGGCTTACTCTGGAAACACCATATATTTT. Its protein product is CSGQDRAYSGNTIYF. The V and J genes are TRBV29-1 and TRBJ1-3; 8 positions match TRBD1. Looked up from germline, CDR1 is SQVTM and CDR2 is ANQGSEA. The CDR3 runs to 15 residues. J lost 0 bases, V lost 7 bases, and 8 bases had no gene match.

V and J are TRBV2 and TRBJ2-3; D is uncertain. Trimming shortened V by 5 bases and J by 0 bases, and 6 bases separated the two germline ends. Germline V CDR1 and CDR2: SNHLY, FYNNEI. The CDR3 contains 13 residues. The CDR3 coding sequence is TGTGCCAGCAGTCAGGTTAGCACAGATACGCAGTATTTT. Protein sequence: CASSQVSTDTQYF.

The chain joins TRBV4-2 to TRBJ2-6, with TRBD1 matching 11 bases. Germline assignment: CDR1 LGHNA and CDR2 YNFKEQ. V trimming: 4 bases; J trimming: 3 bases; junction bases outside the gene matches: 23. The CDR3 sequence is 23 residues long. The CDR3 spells CASSPRTRAGTGGPGGGANVLTF. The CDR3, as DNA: TGTGCCAGCAGCCCAAGAACCCGGGCCGGGACAGGGGGGCCCGGGGGTGGGGCCAACGTCCTGACTTTC.

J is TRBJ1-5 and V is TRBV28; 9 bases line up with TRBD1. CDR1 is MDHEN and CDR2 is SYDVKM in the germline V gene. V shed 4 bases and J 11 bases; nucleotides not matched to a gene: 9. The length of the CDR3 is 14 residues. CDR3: CASSSAGQGRAQHF. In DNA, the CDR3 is TGTGCCAGCAGTTCCGCGGGACAGGGTAGGGCCCAGCATTTT.

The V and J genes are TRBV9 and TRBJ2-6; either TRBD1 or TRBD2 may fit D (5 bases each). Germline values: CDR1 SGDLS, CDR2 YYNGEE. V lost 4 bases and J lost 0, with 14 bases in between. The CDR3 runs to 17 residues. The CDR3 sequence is CASSSLGVFSGANVLTF. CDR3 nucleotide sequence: TGTGCCAGCAGCTCCCTGGGGGTTTTCTCTGGGGCCAACGTCCTGACTTTC.

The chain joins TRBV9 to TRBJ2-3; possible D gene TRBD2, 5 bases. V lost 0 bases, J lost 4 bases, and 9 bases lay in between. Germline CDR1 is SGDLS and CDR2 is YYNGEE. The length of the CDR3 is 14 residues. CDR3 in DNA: TGTGCCAGCAGCGTAGGCCCGGGGTCAGATACGCAGTATTTT. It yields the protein CASSVGPGSDTQYF.

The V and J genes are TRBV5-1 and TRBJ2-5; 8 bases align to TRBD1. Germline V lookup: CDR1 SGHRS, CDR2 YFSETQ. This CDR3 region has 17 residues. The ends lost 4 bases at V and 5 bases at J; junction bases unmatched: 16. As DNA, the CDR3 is TGCGCCAGCAGCGCCTCGCCGCCAGGGGGCCAGGGGGAGACCCAGTACTTC. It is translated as CASSASPPGGQGETQYF.

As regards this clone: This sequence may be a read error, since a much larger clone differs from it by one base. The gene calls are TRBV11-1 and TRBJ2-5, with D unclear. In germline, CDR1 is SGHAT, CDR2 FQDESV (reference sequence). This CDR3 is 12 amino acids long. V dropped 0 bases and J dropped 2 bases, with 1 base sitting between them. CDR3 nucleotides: TGTGCCAGCAGCTTAGCGCAAGAGACCCAGTACTTC. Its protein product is CASSLAQETQYF.

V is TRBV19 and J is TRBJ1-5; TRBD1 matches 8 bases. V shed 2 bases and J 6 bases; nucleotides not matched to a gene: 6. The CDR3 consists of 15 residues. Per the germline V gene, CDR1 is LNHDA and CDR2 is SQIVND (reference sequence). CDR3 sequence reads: CASSIFVGQGQPQHF. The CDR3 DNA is TGTGCCAGTAGTATATTTGTCGGACAGGGTCAGCCCCAGCATTTT.

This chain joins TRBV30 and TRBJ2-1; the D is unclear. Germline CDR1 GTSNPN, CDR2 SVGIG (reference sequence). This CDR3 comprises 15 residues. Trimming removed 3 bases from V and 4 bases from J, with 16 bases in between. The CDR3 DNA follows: TGTGCCTGGAGGAGGTCCCGGGTCGAATACAATGAGCAGTTCTTC. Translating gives CAWRRSRVEYNEQFF.

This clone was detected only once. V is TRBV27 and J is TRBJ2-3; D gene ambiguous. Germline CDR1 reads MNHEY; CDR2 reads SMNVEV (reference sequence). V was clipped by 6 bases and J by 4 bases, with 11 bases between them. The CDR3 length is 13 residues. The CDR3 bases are TGTGCCAGCAGCCACCATCAGGCAGATACGCAGTATTTT. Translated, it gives CASSHHQADTQYF.

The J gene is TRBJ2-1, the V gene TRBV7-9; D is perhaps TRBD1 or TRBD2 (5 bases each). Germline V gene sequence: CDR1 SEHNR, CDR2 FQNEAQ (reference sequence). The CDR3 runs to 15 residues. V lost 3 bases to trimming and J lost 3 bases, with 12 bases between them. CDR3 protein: CASSFGTFNYNEQFF. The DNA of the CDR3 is TGTGCCAGCAGCTTTGGGACCTTCAACTACAATGAGCAGTTCTTC. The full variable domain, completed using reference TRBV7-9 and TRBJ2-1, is DTGVSQNPRHKITKRGQNVTFRCDPISEHNRLYWYRQTLGQGPEFLTYFQNEAQLEKSRLLSDRFSAERPKGSFSTLEIQRTEQGDSAMYLCASSFGTFNYNEQFFGPGTRLTVL.

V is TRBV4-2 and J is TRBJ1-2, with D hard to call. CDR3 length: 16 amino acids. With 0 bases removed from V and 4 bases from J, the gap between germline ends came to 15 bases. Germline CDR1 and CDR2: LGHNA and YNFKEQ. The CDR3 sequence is CASSQESTPTTYGYTF. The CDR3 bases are TGTGCCAGCAGCCAAGAATCGACACCGACGACCTATGGCTACACCTTC.

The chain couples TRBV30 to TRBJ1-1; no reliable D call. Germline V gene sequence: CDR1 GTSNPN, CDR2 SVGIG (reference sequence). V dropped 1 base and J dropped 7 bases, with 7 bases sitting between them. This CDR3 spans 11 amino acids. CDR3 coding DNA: TGTGCCTGGAGTGACCGTCATGAAGCTTTCTTT. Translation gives CAWSDRHEAFF.

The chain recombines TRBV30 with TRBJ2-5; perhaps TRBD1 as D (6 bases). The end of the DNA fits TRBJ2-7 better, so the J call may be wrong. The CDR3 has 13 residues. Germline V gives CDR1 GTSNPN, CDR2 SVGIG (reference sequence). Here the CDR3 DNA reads TGTGCCTGGACTAAGGGGGTGGCGTACGAGCAGTACTTC. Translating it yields CAWTKGVAYEQYF.

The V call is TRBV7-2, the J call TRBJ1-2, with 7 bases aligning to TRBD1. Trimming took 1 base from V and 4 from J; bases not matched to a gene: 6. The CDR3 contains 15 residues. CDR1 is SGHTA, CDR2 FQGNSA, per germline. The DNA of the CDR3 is TGTGCCAGCAGCTTAGGCGCGGAGGGGGCCTATGGCTACACCTTC. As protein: CASSLGAEGAYGYTF.

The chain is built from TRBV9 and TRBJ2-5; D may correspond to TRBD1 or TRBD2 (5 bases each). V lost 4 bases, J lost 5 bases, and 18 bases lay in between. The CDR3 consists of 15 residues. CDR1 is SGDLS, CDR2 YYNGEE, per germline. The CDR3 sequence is CASSPSEGLVETQYF. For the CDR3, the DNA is TGTGCCAGCAGCCCAAGTGAGGGGTTAGTGGAGACCCAGTACTTC.

CDR3 region: CASTPTDRSTEAFF. The CDR3 DNA sequence: TGTGCCAGCACCCCGACGGACAGAAGCACTGAAGCTTTCTTT. The chain has TRBV28 and TRBJ1-1; TRBD1 might be the D (6 bases). The V gene's germline CDR1 is MDHEN and CDR2 SYDVKM. CDR3 length: 14 residues. V was pared by 7 bases and J by 4 bases, with 16 bases between.

CDR3 in DNA: TGTGCCAGCGCTACCCCCGGGGAGCTGTTTTTT. As protein: CASATPGELFF. The V gene is TRBV19, the J gene TRBJ2-2, with D uncertain. Germline CDR1 LNHDA, CDR2 SQIVND (reference sequence). The length of the CDR3 is 11 residues. V was cut by 9 bases and J by 6 bases, with 8 bases left in between. Using reference TRBV19 and TRBJ2-2 for the parts outside the CDR3, the full variable domain is DGGITQSPKYLFRKEGQNVTLSCEQNLNHDAMYWYRQDPGQGLRLIYYSQIVNDFQKGDIAEGYSVSREKKESFPLTVTSAQKNPTAFYLCASATPGELFFGEGSRLTVL.

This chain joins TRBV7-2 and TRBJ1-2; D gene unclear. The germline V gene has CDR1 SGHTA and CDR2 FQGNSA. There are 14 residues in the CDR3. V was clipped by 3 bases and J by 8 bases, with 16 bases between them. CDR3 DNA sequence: TGTGCCAGCAGCTTCAGGACCGCTTCGAAAGGCTACACCTTC. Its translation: CASSFRTASKGYTF.

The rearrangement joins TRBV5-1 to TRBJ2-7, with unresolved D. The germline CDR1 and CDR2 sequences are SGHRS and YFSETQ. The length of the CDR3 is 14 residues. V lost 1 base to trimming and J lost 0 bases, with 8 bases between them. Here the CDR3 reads CASSLSQDSYEQYF. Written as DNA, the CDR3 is TGCGCCAGCAGCTTGAGCCAGGACTCCTACGAGCAGTACTTC.